The entry below gives a single TCR beta chain sequence along with its context. Its matching antigen is unknown. The sample comes from a study of Ad26.COV2.S vaccination and SARS-CoV-2 variants. Study-wide background: Donor allocation was to the COV1001 Ad26.COV2.S trial arm.

Noted treatment: 15 to 20 received Ad26.COV2.S at low or high dose, single or two shots; several received placebo; per-sample allocation not given. Sampling happened 63 days after the first vaccine or placebo injection. In Boston, the donor was an adult between 18-55 years of age. Germline V gene data show CDR1 as SGHRS and CDR2 as YFSETQ. Trimming took 4 bases from V and 1 from J, leaving 13 bases between them. CDR3 length equals 15 residues. Study-level findings and limits: Placebo and vaccine recipients had non-spike TCR breadth that was similar.

This table comes from immunoSEQ multiplex PCR, and its TCRdb copy is limited to in-frame clones, with some not included. Here the sample spans 450,000 to 550,000 clones, roughly 89% being singletons. The V gene is TRBV5-1, the J gene TRBJ2-3; tentatively, D is TRBD1 or TRBD2 (5 bases each). The material was peripheral blood, obtained in a trial of Ad26.COV2.S vaccine versus placebo. This receptor was obtained from a person between 18 and 65 years old who received the Ad26.COV2.S COVID-19 vaccine or a placebo. This CDR3 is CASSLGTVGTDTQYF. For the CDR3, the DNA is TGCGCCAGCAGCCTCGGGACGGTGGGCACAGATACGCAGTATTTT.